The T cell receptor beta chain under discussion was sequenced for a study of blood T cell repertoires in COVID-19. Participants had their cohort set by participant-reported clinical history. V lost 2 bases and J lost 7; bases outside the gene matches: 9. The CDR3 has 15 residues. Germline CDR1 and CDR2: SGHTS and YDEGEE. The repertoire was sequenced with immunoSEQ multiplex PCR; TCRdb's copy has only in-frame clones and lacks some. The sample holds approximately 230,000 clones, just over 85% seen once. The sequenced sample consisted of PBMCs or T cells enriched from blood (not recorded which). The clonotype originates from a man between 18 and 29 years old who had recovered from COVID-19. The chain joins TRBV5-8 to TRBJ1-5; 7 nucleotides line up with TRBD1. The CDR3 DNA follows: TGTGCCAGCAGCTTAGGGCAGGGGGTCGGCCAGCCCCAGCATTTT. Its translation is CASSLGQGVGQPQHF.